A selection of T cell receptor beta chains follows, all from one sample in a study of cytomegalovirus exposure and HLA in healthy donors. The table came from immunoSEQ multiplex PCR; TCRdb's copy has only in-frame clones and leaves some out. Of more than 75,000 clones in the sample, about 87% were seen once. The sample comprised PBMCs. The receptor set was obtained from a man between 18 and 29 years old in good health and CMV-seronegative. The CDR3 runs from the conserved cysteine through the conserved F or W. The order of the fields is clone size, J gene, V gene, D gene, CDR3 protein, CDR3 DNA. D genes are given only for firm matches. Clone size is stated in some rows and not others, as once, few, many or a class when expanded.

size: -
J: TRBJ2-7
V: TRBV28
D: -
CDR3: CATRGTISYEQYF
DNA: TGTGCCACGCGCGGGACGATTTCCTACGAGCAGTACTTC

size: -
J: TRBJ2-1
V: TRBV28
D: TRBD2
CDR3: CASSLPGSGPRDNEQFF
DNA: TGTGCCAGCAGTTTACCTGGTAGCGGGCCTCGGGACAATGAGCAGTTCTTC

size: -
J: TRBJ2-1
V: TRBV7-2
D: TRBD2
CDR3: CASSLRSSASGIKYEQFF
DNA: TGTGCCAGCAGCTTAAGGTCTTCTGCTAGCGGGATAAAGTATGAGCAGTTCTTC

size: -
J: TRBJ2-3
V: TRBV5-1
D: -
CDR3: CASSLSLGPSTDTQYF
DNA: TGCGCCAGCAGCTTGTCTCTGGGGCCGAGCACAGATACGCAGTATTTT

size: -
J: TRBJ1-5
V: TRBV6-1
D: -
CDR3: CASSEVGGGYQPQHF
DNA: TGTGCCAGCAGTGAAGTGGGGGGGGGCTATCAGCCCCAGCATTTT

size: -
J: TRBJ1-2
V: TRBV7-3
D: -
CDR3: CASAPGVDYGYTF
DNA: TGTGCCAGCGCTCCGGGGGTTGACTATGGCTACACCTTC

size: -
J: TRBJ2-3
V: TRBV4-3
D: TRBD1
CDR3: CASSRRDRGGTDTQYF
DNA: TGCGCCAGCAGCCGCAGGGACAGGGGTGGCACAGATACGCAGTATTTT

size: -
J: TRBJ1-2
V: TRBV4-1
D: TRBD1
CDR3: CASSHRTGDYGYTF
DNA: TGCGCCAGCAGCCACCGGACAGGGGACTATGGCTACACCTTC

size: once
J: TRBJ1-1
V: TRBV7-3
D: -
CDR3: CASSRNAQTEAFF
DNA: TGTGCCAGCAGCCGAAACGCCCAGACTGAAGCTTTCTTT

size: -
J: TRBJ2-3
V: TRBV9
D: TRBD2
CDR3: CASSVIPSGGHSTQYF
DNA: TGTGCCAGCAGCGTCATCCCCTCGGGAGGGCATAGTACGCAGTATTTT

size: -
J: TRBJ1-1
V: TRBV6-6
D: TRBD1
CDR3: CASSYGQGRNTEAFF
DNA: TGTGCCAGCAGTTACGGACAGGGTAGGAACACTGAAGCTTTCTTT

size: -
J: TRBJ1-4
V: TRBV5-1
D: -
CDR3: CASSLEGNEKLFF
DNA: TGCGCCAGCAGCTTGGAGGGGAATGAAAAACTGTTTTTT

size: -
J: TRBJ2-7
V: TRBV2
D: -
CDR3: CASSDGRGRYEQYF
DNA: TGTGCCAGCAGTGATGGCAGGGGAAGATACGAGCAGTACTTC

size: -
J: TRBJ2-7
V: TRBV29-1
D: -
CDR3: CSVRWTAYEQYF
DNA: TGCAGCGTCAGGTGGACAGCCTACGAGCAGTACTTC

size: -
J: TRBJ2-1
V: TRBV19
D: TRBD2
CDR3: CASRPKASGAYNEQFF
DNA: TGTGCCAGTAGACCCAAGGCTAGCGGGGCCTACAATGAGCAGTTCTTC

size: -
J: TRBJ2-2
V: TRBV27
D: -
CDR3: CASSFRADWTNTGELFF
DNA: TGTGCCAGCAGTTTCCGGGCGGACTGGACGAACACCGGGGAGCTGTTTTTT

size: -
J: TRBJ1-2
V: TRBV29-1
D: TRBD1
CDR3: CSVGGQGSYGYTF
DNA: TGCAGCGTGGGGGGACAGGGCAGCTATGGCTACACCTTC

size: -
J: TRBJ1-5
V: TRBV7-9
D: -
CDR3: CASSLQFDNQPQHF
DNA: TGTGCCAGCAGCTTGCAGTTTGACAATCAGCCCCAGCATTTT

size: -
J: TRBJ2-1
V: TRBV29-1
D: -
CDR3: CSVDYGPGEQFF
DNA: TGCAGCGTTGATTATGGGCCTGGGGAGCAGTTCTTC

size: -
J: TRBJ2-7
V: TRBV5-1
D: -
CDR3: CASSHKAGGIYEQYF
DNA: TGCGCCAGCAGTCACAAGGCTGGGGGGATCTACGAGCAGTACTTC

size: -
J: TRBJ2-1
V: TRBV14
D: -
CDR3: CASSQAPGTFYNEQFF
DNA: TGTGCCAGCAGCCAAGCCCCAGGGACTTTCTACAATGAGCAGTTCTTC

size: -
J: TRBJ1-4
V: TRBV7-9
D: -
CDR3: CASSLGVLSEKLFF
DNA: TGTGCCAGCAGCTTAGGAGTTCTTTCAGAAAAACTGTTTTTT

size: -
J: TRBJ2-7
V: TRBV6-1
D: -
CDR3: CASSEDGFYEQYF
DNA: TGTGCCAGCAGTGAAGACGGGTTCTACGAGCAGTACTTC

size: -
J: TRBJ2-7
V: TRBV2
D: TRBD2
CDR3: CASNGLAGGYKEQYF
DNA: TGTGCCAGCAATGGACTAGCGGGAGGCTATAAGGAGCAGTACTTC

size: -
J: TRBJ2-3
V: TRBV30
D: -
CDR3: CAWSPGGRTQYF
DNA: TGTGCCTGGAGTCCGGGGGGCAGGACGCAGTATTTT

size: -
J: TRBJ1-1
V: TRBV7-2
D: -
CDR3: CASSPQTGLNTEAFF
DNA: TGTGCCAGCAGCCCACAGACAGGATTGAACACTGAAGCTTTCTTT

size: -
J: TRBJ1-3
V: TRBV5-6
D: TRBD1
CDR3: CASSIRTGISRNTIYF
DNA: TGTGCCAGCAGCATAAGGACAGGGATATCTAGAAACACCATATATTTT

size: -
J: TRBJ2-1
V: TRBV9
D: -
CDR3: CASSVGTYSYNEQFF
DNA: TGTGCCAGCAGCGTAGGAACTTACTCCTACAATGAGCAGTTCTTC

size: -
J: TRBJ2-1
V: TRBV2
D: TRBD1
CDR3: CASSILNAGQGGNNEQFF
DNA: TGTGCCAGCAGTATCCTTAACGCGGGACAGGGCGGAAACAATGAGCAGTTCTTC

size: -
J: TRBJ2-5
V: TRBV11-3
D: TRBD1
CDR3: CASSLGQGMAQYF
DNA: TGTGCCAGCAGCTTAGGACAGGGGATGGCCCAGTACTTC